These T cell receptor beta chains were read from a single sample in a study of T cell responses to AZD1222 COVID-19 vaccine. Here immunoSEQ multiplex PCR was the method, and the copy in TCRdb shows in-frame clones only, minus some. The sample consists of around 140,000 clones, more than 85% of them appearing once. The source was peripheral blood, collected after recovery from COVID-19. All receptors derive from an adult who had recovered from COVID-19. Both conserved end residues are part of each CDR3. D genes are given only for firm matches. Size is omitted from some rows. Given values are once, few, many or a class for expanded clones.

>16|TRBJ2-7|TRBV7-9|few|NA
CASSPRLGGSSYEQYF
TGTGCCAGCAGCCCCCGACTTGGTGGGAGCTCCTACGAGCAGTACTTC
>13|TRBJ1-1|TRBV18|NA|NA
CASSPGMNTEAFF
TGTGCCAGCTCGCCAGGGATGAACACTGAAGCTTTCTTT
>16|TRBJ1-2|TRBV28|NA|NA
CASSLTRGALYYGYTF
TGTGCCAGCAGTTTAACGCGGGGGGCCCTCTACTATGGCTACACCTTC
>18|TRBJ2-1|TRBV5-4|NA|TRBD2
CASSSPEMTSGLFNEQFF
TGTGCCAGCAGCTCACCGGAAATGACTAGCGGGCTCTTCAATGAGCAGTTCTTC
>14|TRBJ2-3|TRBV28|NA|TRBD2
CASTTSGSTDTQYF
TGTGCCAGCACCACTAGCGGTAGCACAGATACGCAGTATTTT
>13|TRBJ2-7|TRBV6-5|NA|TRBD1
CASSSGTGYEQYF
TGTGCCAGCAGTTCCGGGACAGGCTACGAGCAGTACTTC
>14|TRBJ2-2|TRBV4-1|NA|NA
CASSRVGNTGELFF
TGCGCCAGCAGCCGGGTGGGGAACACCGGGGAGCTGTTTTTT
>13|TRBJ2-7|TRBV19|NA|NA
CASSNRVSYEQYF
TGTGCCAGTAGTAACAGGGTGTCCTACGAGCAGTACTTC
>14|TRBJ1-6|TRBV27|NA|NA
CASSRWGGNSPLHF
TGTGCCAGCAGCCGGTGGGGGGGGAATTCACCCCTCCACTTT
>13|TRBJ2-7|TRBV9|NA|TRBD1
CASSGGQGGEQYF
TGTGCCAGCAGCGGGGGACAGGGAGGCGAGCAGTACTTC
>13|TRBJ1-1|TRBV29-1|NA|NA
CSAFRREGTEAFF
TGCAGCGCTTTCCGTCGCGAGGGCACTGAAGCTTTCTTT
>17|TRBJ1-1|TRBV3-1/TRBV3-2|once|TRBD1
CASSQEILRGLFTEAFF
TGTGCCAGCAGCCAAGAGATTCTCAGGGGGCTGTTCACTGAAGCTTTCTTT
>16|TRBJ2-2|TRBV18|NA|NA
CASSPGSGTGTGELFF
TGTGCCAGCTCACCCGGTAGCGGCACGGGAACCGGGGAGCTGTTTTTT
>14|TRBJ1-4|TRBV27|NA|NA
CASSLSRGGEKLFF
TGTGCCAGCAGTTTATCGAGGGGAGGTGAAAAACTGTTTTTT
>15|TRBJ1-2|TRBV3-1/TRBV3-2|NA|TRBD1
CASSRDRGGGHGYTF
TGTGCCAGCAGCCGTGACAGGGGAGGCGGTCATGGCTACACCTTC
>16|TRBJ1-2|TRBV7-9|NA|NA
CASSLIESGRGYGYTF
TGTGCCAGCAGCTTAATCGAATCCGGTCGGGGTTATGGCTACACCTTC
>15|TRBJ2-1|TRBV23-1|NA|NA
CASSQSRQDGGEQFF
TGCGCCAGCAGTCAATCAAGGCAGGACGGGGGTGAGCAGTTCTTC
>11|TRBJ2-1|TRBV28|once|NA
CASSLGWEQFF
TGTGCCAGCAGTTTAGGGTGGGAGCAGTTCTTC
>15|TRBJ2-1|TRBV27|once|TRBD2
CASSLGVAGDNEQFF
TGTGCCAGCAGTTTAGGAGTAGCGGGAGACAATGAGCAGTTCTTC
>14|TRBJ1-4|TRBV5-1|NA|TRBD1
CASSFQGGYEKLFF
TGCGCCAGCAGCTTCCAGGGGGGGTATGAAAAACTGTTTTTT
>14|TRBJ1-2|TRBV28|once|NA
CASSPREMDYGYTF
TGTGCCAGCAGTCCCCGTGAGATGGACTATGGCTACACCTTC
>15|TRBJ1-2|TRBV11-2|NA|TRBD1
CASSSGRGQIYGYTF
TGTGCCAGCAGCTCAGGTCGGGGACAGATCTATGGCTACACCTTC
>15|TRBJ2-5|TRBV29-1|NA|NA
CSVVLLQGYQETQYF
TGCAGCGTTGTACTGCTGCAGGGCTACCAAGAGACCCAGTACTTC
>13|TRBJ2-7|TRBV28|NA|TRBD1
CASRGQGAYEQYF
TGTGCCAGCAGGGGACAGGGGGCCTACGAGCAGTACTTC
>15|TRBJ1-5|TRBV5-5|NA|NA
CASSLEGNYDQPQHF
TGTGCCAGCAGCTTGGAGGGGAATTACGATCAGCCCCAGCATTTT
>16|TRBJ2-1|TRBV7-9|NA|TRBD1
CASSSWKGTGGNEQFF
TGTGCCAGCAGCTCCTGGAAAGGGACAGGGGGCAATGAGCAGTTCTTC